These 26 T cell receptor beta chains originate from one sample sequenced in a study of blood T cell repertoires in COVID-19. The table came from immunoSEQ multiplex PCR; TCRdb's copy has only in-frame clones and leaves some out. This table holds approximately 210,000 clones, about 80% found once. The sample consisted of PBMCs or T cells enriched from blood (not recorded which). These TCRs come from a man aged 35-49 years who had recovered from COVID-19.

V usage is TRBV30 and J usage is TRBJ1-2; D is unclear. The CDR3 is made up of 13 amino acids. Looked up from germline, CDR1 is GTSNPN and CDR2 is SVGIG (reference sequence). V was cut by 3 bases and J by 8 bases, with 16 bases left in between. The CDR3 sequence is CAWSAGSPRGYTF. The DNA for the CDR3 is TGTGCCTGGAGCGCGGGCAGCCCAAGGGGCTACACCTTC.

The genes are TRBV2 and TRBJ2-1; no reliable D call. Germline-derived CDR1 and CDR2 are SNHLY and FYNNEI. The CDR3 contains 16 residues. The V and J ends lost 7 bases and 0 bases respectively, with 16 bases between them. The CDR3 loop is CASNPQRMSSYNEQFF. CDR3 nucleotides: TGTGCCAGCAATCCCCAGCGCATGAGCTCCTACAATGAGCAGTTCTTC.

The rearrangement uses TRBV29-1 and TRBJ1-2; 7 bases agree with TRBD1. After removal of 6 bases from V and 8 bases from J, the junction contained 6 bases not matched to a gene. Germline V lookup: CDR1 SQVTM, CDR2 ANQGSEA. The CDR3 extends over 11 amino acids. The CDR3 sequence: CSVDREQGYTF. The CDR3 DNA sequence: TGCAGCGTCGACAGGGAACAGGGCTACACCTTC.

CDR3 in DNA: TGTGCCAGCAGCCCATCTGATTGGGGCGGGGGTGAGTCCTACGAGCAGTACTTC. This translates into CASSPSDWGGGESYEQYF. V gene TRBV3-1 (or the pseudogene TRBV3-2) combines with J gene TRBJ2-7; 7 nucleotides match TRBD2. The CDR3 has 18 amino acids. Germline CDR1 is LGHDT and CDR2 is YNNKEL (reference sequence). J lost 1 base, V lost 4 bases, and 16 bases had no gene match.

This chain joins TRBV7-2 and TRBJ1-2; D might be TRBD1 (6 bases). The CDR3 consists of 14 residues. The V end lost 3 bases, the J end lost 2 bases, and 10 bases lay between the germline ends. Per the germline V gene, CDR1 is SGHTA and CDR2 is FQGNSA. CDR3 bases: TGTGCCAGCAGCTTGTCAGGGGCGAACTATGGCTACACCTTC. Residues: CASSLSGANYGYTF.

This clone occurred once. J is TRBJ2-5 and V is TRBV24-1, with TRBD1 as a possible D gene (5 bases). V dropped 3 bases and J dropped 4 bases, with 8 bases sitting between them. Germline-derived CDR1 and CDR2 are KGHDR and SFDVKD. The CDR3 runs 13 residues. CDR3 sequence: CATSDGRGETQYF. DNA of the CDR3: TGTGCCACCAGTGATGGTAGGGGAGAGACCCAGTACTTC.

The gene calls are TRBV4-1 and TRBJ2-7, with D possibly being TRBD1 (6 bases). This CDR3 has 14 residues. Looked up from germline, CDR1 is MGHRA and CDR2 is YSYEKL. Trimming removed 3 bases at V and 2 bases at J, with 11 bases between. CDR3 DNA: TGCGCCAGCAGCCAGCCCACAGGGACCTACGAGCAGTACTTC. Its protein is CASSQPTGTYEQYF.

The gene calls are TRBV19 and TRBJ2-2; 8 bases line up with TRBD1. The ends lost 5 bases at V and 2 bases at J; junction bases unmatched: 4. This CDR3 contains 15 residues. Germline V CDR1 and CDR2: LNHDA, SQIVND (reference sequence). For the CDR3, the DNA is TGTGCCAGTAGTTTCGGGACAGGAAACACCGGGGAGCTGTTTTTT. Residues: CASSFGTGNTGELFF.

J is TRBJ2-1 and V is TRBV2; the D gene is possibly TRBD2 (5 bases). V gave up 4 bases and J gave up 7 bases, with 17 bases separating them. The CDR3 extends over 15 amino acids. CDR1 and CDR2 (germline): SNHLY, FYNNEI. CDR3 DNA: TGTGCCAGCAGTGGCGGGCCCCAAGGCGGTAATGAGCAGTTCTTC. It codes for CASSGGPQGGNEQFF.

The chain is built from TRBV5-5 and TRBJ1-5; unclear D gene. The V and J ends lost 4 bases and 5 bases respectively, with 10 bases between them. The length of the CDR3 is 13 residues. Per the germline V gene, CDR1 is SGHKS and CDR2 is YYEKEE (reference sequence). CDR3 sequence reads: CASSLDPYQPQHF. The CDR3 DNA sequence: TGTGCCAGCAGCCTAGACCCCTATCAGCCCCAGCATTTT.

The rearrangement uses TRBV5-1 and TRBJ2-1; D perhaps matches TRBD2 (6 bases). The CDR3 loop spans 14 amino acids. CDR1 is SGHRS, CDR2 YFSETQ, per germline. V lost 4 bases and J 8 bases, leaving 16 bases between the germline ends. The CDR3 nucleotides are TGCGCCAGCAGCGGGCGGGGTGTTTCCTATGAGCAGTTCTTC. Residues: CASSGRGVSYEQFF.

The J gene is TRBJ1-5, the V gene TRBV28, with 8 nucleotides matching TRBD1. Trimming cost V 8 bases and J 6 bases; bases outside gene matches: 6. This CDR3 contains 13 residues. Germline lookup yields CDR1 MDHEN and CDR2 SYDVKM. CDR3 in DNA: TGTGCCAGCTACCGACAGGGGTTTCAGCCCCAGCATTTT. Translated, it gives CASYRQGFQPQHF. Together with reference TRBV28 and TRBJ1-5, the CDR3 gives the full variable domain: DVKVTQSSRYLVKRTGEKVFLECVQDMDHENMFWYRQDPGLGLRLIYFSYDVKMKEKGDIPEGYSVSREKKERFSLILESASTNQTSMYLCASYRQGFQPQHFGDGTRLSIL.

V is TRBV5-4 and J is TRBJ2-2, with D uncertain. The CDR3 spans 18 residues. CDR1 and CDR2 (germline): SGHNT, YYREEE (reference sequence). Trimming stripped 0 bases from V and 4 bases from J, with 19 bases between. In nucleotides, the CDR3 is TGTGCCAGCAGCTTGGATGGGTTTTCGGGTTTAGGCACCGGGGAGCTGTTTTTT. It specifies CASSLDGFSGLGTGELFF.

The chain couples TRBV5-1 to TRBJ1-1; D may be TRBD1 (6 bases). This CDR3 comprises 13 residues. Germline V gives CDR1 SGHRS, CDR2 YFSETQ. V lost 3 bases and J 5 bases, leaving 11 bases between the germline ends. The CDR3 DNA reads as TGCGCCAGCAGCTCTACAGGGCGGACTGAAGCTTTCTTT. Translating gives CASSSTGRTEAFF.

This clone was detected once. The chain employs TRBV6-2 or TRBV6-3 and TRBJ2-1; TRBD2 aligns across 8 bases. Germline CDR1 MNHEY, CDR2 SVGEGT. This CDR3 region has 15 residues. After removal of 1 base from V and 8 bases from J, the junction contained 7 bases not matched to a gene. CDR3 nucleotides: TGTGCCAGCAGTTACTTCGGGAGGGCCGGGGATGAGCAGTTCTTC. It translates to CASSYFGRAGDEQFF.

Concerning this clone: This specimen includes other DNA sequences encoding the same CDR3. DNA of the CDR3: TGTGCCAGCAGCCCGAGGACAGGGGGGATCTATGGCTACACCTTC. Protein: CASSPRTGGIYGYTF. The J gene is TRBJ1-2, the V gene TRBV11-2; TRBD1 agrees at 10 bases. The CDR3 is 15 amino acids. V trimming: 5 bases; J trimming: 4 bases; junction bases outside the gene matches: 7. Germline assignment: CDR1 SGHAT and CDR2 FQNNGV. Filled out from reference TRBV11-2 and TRBJ1-2, the complete variable domain reads EAGVAQSPRYKIIEKRQSVAFWCNPISGHATLYWYQQILGQGPKLLIQFQNNGVVDDSQLPKDRFSAERLKGVDSTLKIQPAKLEDSAVYLCASSPRTGGIYGYTFGSGTRLTVV.

The chain uses TRBV30 and TRBJ2-7, with 8 bases aligning to TRBD1. CDR1 is GTSNPN, CDR2 SVGIG, per germline (reference sequence). With V trimmed by 2 bases and J by 0 bases, 3 bases remained unmatched. The CDR3 runs 14 residues. For the CDR3, the DNA is TGTGCCTGGAGTCATACAGGGGGCTCCTACGAGCAGTACTTC. It translates to CAWSHTGGSYEQYF.

This chain links TRBV19 with TRBJ2-1; a possible D gene is TRBD1 (6 bases). This CDR3 spans 14 amino acids. V was clipped by 7 bases and J by 3 bases, with 13 bases between them. Germline V gives CDR1 LNHDA, CDR2 SQIVND (reference sequence). The CDR3 DNA sequence: TGTGCCAGTAAAGAGGGGGACAACTACAATGAGCAGTTCTTC. Translated, it gives CASKEGDNYNEQFF.

This chain connects TRBV5-1 to TRBJ2-3; TRBD2 might be the D (6 bases). The CDR3 has 15 amino acids. Germline V CDR1 and CDR2: SGHRS, YFSETQ. Trimming left V 6 bases short and J 2 bases short, with 16 bases between. The CDR3 reads CASTRGRFPTDTQYF. The DNA for the CDR3 is TGCGCCAGCACCCGGGGGAGATTCCCCACAGATACGCAGTATTTT.

V is TRBV5-5 and J is TRBJ2-7, with 8 positions matching TRBD2. This CDR3 is 15 amino acids long. Germline trimming cut 2 bases from V and 4 bases from J; bases unmatched to any gene: 8. Germline-derived CDR1 and CDR2 are SGHKS and YYEKEE (reference sequence). Written as DNA, the CDR3 is TGTGCCAGCAGCTTATCAGCATCGGGAGGGTACGAGCAGTACTTC. It encodes CASSLSASGGYEQYF.

This chain links TRBV5-1 with TRBJ2-7, with TRBD2 identical over 11 bases. V shed 4 bases, J shed 0 bases, and the junction held 3 bases outside the gene matches. CDR1 and CDR2 from the germline V gene are SGHRS and YFSETQ. This CDR3 is 15 amino acids long. The DNA of the CDR3 is TGCGCCAGCAGCCCGGGACTAGCGGTCTCCTACGAGCAGTACTTC. Translated, it gives CASSPGLAVSYEQYF.

The genes are TRBV9 and TRBJ2-1; a weak D match, TRBD1 (6 bases). The CDR3 loop spans 19 amino acids. Trimming took 2 bases from V and 5 from J, leaving 26 bases between them. Germline V lookup: CDR1 SGDLS, CDR2 YYNGEE. This CDR3 reads CASSVDGGGSHGGDNEQFF. The CDR3 DNA reads as TGTGCCAGCAGCGTCGACGGAGGAGGCTCCCATGGGGGCGACAATGAGCAGTTCTTC.

In nucleotides, the CDR3 is TGCGCCAGCGCGGCGGTTAACGAGCAGTACTTC. It translates to CASAAVNEQYF. The V call is TRBV5-1, the J call TRBJ2-7; D is ambiguous. This CDR3 is built from 11 residues. Per germline, CDR1 SGHRS and CDR2 YFSETQ. The V and J ends lost 7 bases and 5 bases respectively, with 10 bases between them.

This chain links TRBV5-1 with TRBJ1-6; TRBD1 agrees at 10 bases. There are 17 residues in the CDR3. Germline V gene data show CDR1 as SGHRS and CDR2 as YFSETQ. With V trimmed by 4 bases and J by 6 bases, 10 bases remained unmatched. As DNA, the CDR3 is TGCGCCAGCAGCGGCGGGACAGGGGACGGAGGTAATTCACCCCTCCACTTT. Its protein product is CASSGGTGDGGNSPLHF.

The chain recombines TRBV5-5 with TRBJ2-7; 8 bases agree with TRBD1. V trimming: 4 bases; J trimming: 5 bases; junction bases outside the gene matches: 8. The CDR3 totals 14 residues. Germline values: CDR1 SGHKS, CDR2 YYEKEE (reference sequence). The CDR3 bases are TGTGCCAGCAGCGGGATGGGACAGGCCCACGAGCAGTACTTC. Encoded protein: CASSGMGQAHEQYF.

This chain joins TRBV5-5 and TRBJ1-1; the match to TRBD1 covers 7 bases. CDR3 length equals 13 residues. Germline CDR1 and CDR2: SGHKS and YYEKEE (reference sequence). V lost 8 bases, J lost 0 bases, and 4 bases stayed unmatched. Written as DNA, the CDR3 is TGTGCCAGTATGGGGACAGTGAACACTGAAGCTTTCTTT. This sequence encodes CASMGTVNTEAFF.